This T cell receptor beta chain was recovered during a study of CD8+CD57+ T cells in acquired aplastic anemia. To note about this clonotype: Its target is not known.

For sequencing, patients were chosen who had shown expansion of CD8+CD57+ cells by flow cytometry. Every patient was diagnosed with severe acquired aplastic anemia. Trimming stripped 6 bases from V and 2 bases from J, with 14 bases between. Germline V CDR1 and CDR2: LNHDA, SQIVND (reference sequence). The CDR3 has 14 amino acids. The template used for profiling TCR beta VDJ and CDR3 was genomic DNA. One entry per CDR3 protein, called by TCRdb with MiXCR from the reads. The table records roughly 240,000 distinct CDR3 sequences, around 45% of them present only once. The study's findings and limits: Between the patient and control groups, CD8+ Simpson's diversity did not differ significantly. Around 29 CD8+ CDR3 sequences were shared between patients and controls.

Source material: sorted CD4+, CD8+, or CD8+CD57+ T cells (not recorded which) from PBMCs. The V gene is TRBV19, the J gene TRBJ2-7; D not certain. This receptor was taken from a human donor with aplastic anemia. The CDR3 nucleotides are TGTGCCAGTAGAGACCCCGGACGCGCCTACGAGCAGTACTTC. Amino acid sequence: CASRDPGRAYEQYF.